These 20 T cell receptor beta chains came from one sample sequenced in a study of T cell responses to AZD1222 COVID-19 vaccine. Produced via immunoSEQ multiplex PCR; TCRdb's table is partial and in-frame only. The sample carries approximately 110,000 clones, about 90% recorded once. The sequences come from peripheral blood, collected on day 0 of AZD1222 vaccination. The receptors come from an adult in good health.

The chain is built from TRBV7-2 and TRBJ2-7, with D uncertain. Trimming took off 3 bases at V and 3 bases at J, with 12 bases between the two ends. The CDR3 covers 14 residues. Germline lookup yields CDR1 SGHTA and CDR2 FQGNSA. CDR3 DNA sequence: TGTGCCAGCAGCTTTGGGTCGGATGACTACGAGCAGTACTTC. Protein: CASSFGSDDYEQYF.

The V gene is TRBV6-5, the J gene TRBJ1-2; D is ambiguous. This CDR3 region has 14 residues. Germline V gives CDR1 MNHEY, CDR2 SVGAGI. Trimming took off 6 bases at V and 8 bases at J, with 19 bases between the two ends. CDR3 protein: CASSHAFAVEGYTF. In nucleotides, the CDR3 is TGTGCCAGCAGCCATGCCTTCGCGGTAGAGGGCTACACCTTC.

CDR3 in amino acids: CASSSISGKRSYNEQFF. CDR3 bases: TGTGCCAGCAGTTCCATTAGCGGGAAGAGGTCCTACAATGAGCAGTTCTTC. V usage is TRBV28 and J usage is TRBJ2-1; 8 nucleotides agree with TRBD2. V was clipped by 4 bases and J by 1 base; unmatched bases: 9. The CDR3 contains 17 residues. Germline V lookup: CDR1 MDHEN, CDR2 SYDVKM.

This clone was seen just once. CDR3 nucleotides: TGTGCCAGCAGCTTTGGAAGGGGACCCCGGAGTAAAGATACGCAGTATTTT. Its protein is CASSFGRGPRSKDTQYF. The chain uses TRBV12-1 and TRBJ2-3. TRBV12-1 is a recognized pseudogene. The CDR3 consists of 17 residues.

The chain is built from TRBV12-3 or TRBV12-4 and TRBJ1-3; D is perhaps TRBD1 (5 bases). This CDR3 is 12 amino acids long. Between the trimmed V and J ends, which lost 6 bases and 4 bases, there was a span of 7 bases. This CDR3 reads CASRRGGNTIYF. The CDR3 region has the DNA TGTGCCAGCAGGCGGGGGGGAAACACCATATATTTT.

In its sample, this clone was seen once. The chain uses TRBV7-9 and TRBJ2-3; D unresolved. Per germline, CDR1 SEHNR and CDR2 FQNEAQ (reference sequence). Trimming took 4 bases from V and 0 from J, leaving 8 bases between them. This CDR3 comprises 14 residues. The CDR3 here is CASSSIGSTDTQYF. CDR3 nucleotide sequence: TGTGCCAGCAGCTCAATAGGGAGCACAGATACGCAGTATTTT.

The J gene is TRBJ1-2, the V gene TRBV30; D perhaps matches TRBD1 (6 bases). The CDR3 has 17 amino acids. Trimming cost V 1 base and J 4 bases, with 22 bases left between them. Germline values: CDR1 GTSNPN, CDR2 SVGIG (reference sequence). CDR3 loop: CAWSAPPWGGRGYGYTF. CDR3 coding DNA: TGTGCCTGGAGTGCCCCTCCGTGGGGGGGCCGCGGCTATGGCTACACCTTC.

In nucleotides, the CDR3 is TGTGCCAGCAGCTTGAGATTGTGGACAGGTCGTACAGATACGCAGTATTTT. Encoded protein: CASSLRLWTGRTDTQYF. The J gene is TRBJ2-3, the V gene TRBV5-8; 7 bases agree with TRBD1. The CDR3 is 17 residues long. Per germline, CDR1 SGHTS and CDR2 YDEGEE. V was pared by 1 base and J by 3 bases, with 11 bases of the junction left unmatched.

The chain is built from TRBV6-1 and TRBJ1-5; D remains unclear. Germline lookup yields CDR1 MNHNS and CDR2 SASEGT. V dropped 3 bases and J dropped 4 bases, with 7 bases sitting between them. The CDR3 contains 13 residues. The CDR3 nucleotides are TGTGCCAGCAGTGAGGCGTATAATCAGCCCCAGCATTTT. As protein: CASSEAYNQPQHF.

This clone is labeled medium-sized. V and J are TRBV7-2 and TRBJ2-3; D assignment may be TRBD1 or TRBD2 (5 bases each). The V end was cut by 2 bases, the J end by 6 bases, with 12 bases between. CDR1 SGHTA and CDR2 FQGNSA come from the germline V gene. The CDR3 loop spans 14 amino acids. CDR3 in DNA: TGTGCCAGCAGCTTATACGGGGCTTTGGATACGCAGTATTTT. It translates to CASSLYGALDTQYF.

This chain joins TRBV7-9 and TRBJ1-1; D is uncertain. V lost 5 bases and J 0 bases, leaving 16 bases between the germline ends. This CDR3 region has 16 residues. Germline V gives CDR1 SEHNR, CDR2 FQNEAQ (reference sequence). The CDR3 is CASSPPLVTMNTEAFF. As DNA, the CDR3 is TGTGCCAGCAGCCCGCCCCTGGTAACCATGAACACTGAAGCTTTCTTT.

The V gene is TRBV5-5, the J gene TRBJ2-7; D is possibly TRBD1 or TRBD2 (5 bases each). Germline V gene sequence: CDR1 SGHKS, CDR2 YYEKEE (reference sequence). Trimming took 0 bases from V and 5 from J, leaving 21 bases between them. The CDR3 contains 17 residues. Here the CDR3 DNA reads TGTGCCAGCAGCTTGGGGGGGATGGTTGGGCCGGGCCACGAGCAGTACTTC. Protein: CASSLGGMVGPGHEQYF.

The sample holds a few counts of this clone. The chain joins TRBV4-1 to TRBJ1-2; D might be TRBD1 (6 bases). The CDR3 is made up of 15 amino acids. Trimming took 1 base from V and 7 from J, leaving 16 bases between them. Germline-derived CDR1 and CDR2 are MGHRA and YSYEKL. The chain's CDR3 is CASSQVGARIFGYTF. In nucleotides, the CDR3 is TGCGCCAGCAGCCAAGTGGGGGCGAGGATTTTTGGCTACACCTTC.

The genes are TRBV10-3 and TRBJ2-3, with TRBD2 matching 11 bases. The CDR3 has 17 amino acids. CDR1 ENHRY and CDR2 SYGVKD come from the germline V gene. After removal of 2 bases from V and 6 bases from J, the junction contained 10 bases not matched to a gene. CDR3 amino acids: CAISEVTSGEAGDTQYF. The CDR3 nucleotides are TGTGCCATCAGTGAGGTGACTAGCGGGGAAGCTGGGGATACGCAGTATTTT.

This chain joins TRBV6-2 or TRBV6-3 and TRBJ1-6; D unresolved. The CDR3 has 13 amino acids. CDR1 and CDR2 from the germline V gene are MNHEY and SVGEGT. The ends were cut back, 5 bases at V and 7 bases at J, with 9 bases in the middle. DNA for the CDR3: TGTGCCAGCAGTCCGGAGACCAATTCACCCCTCCACTTT. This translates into CASSPETNSPLHF.

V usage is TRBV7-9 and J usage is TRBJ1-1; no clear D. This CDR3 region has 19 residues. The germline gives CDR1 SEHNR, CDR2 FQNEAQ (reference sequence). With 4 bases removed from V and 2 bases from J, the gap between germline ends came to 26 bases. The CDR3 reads CASSSRKSPHGRANTEAFF. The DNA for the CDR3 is TGTGCCAGCAGCTCACGAAAAAGCCCACATGGACGGGCTAACACTGAAGCTTTCTTT.

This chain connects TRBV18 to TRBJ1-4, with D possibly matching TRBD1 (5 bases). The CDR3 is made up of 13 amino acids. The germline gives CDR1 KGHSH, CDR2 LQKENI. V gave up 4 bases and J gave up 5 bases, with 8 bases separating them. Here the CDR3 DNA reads TGTGCCAGCTCACAGGGGAGGAATGAAAAACTGTTTTTT. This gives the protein CASSQGRNEKLFF.

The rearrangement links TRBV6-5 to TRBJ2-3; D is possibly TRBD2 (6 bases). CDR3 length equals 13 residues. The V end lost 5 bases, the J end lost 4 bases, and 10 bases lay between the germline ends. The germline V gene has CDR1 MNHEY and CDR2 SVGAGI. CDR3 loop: CASSPREADTQYF. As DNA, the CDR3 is TGTGCCAGCAGTCCCAGGGAGGCAGATACGCAGTATTTT.

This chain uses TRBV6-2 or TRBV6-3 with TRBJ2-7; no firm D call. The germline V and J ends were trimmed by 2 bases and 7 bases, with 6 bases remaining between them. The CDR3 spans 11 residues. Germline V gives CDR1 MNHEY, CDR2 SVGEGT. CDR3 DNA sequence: TGTGCCAGCAGTTACGTGGCGGAGCAGTACTTC. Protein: CASSYVAEQYF.

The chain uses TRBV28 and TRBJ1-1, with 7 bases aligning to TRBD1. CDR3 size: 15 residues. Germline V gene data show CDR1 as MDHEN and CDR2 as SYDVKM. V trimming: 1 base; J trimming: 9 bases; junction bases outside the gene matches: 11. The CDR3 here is CASSLFPRAGGQAFF. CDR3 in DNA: TGTGCCAGCAGTTTATTTCCCCGTGCAGGGGGACAAGCTTTCTTT.